This T cell receptor (beta chain) was sequenced for a study of T cell repertoires in cytomegalovirus infection. Study-level information: CMV infection plus the matching HLA type was flagged by public TCR beta signatures. Whole-study results and caveats: Carriers of CMV plus the relevant HLA were identified by cumulative public TCR beta family frequency. The ex vivo response was dominated by HLA-C-restricted CMV-specific TCR beta clonotypes.

Per the germline V gene, CDR1 is SGHTA and CDR2 is FQGNSA. V lost 0 bases to trimming and J lost 3 bases; unmatched junction nucleotides: 3. CDR3 length equals 16 residues. TCRdb reanalysed the reads using MiXCR and keeps one entry per CDR3 protein. This sample has approximately 490,000 distinct CDR3 sequences, with 11% found just once. The table lists this clonotype with many counts. Its antigen remains unknown. The sample was PBMCs. This chain joins TRBV7-2 and TRBJ2-1; 9 bases are a match to TRBD2. The clonotype comes from a human donor in good health (CMV status not recorded). Some clones in this sample may be carry-over from other donors' samples. The CDR3 spells CASSLAAGGNYNEQFF. The CDR3 DNA follows: TGTGCCAGCAGCTTAGCAGCGGGAGGAAACTACAATGAGCAGTTCTTC. Full variable domain (missing parts from reference TRBV7-2 and TRBJ2-1): GAGVSQSPSNKVTEKGKDVELRCDPISGHTALYWYRQSLGQGLEFLIYFQGNSAPDKSGLPSDRFSAERTGGSVSTLTIQRTQQEDSAVYLCASSLAAGGNYNEQFFGPGTRLTVL.